Sequencing of this T cell receptor (beta chain) was carried out in a study of blood T cell repertoires in COVID-19. For the study at large: Acute and convalescent COVID-19 specimens originated in the United States, Italy and Spain. PBMCs, B-cell-depleted T cells, or T cells were the source of the cDNA or gDNA that made up the material.

The J segment lost 2 bases and the V segment lost 0 bases, leaving 5 bases of the junction unmatched. This CDR3 is built from 17 residues. The germline CDR1 and CDR2 sequences are MGHRA and YSYEKL. Per the study methods: Amplifying reference gene primers gave estimates of nucleated cell counts. Here immunoSEQ multiplex PCR was the method, and the copy in TCRdb shows in-frame clones only, minus some. V, J and clone size were drawn from that table, and D and trimming were deduced from the DNA. The data show about 50,000 clones, approximately 89% seen once. The chain combines TRBV4-1 with TRBJ2-7; 12 nucleotides agree with TRBD1. The source is a woman older than 75 with acute or convalescent COVID-19. What was sequenced was peripheral blood. In DNA, the CDR3 is TGCGCCAGCAGCCAAGAACCCCGGGACAGGGGGCCCTACGAGCAGTACTTC. Translation: CASSQEPRDRGPYEQYF.